These T cell receptor beta chains were read from a single sample in a study of shared clonotypes between healthy human individuals. Only in-frame clones appear in the TCRdb table, and some are missing; sequencing was by immunoSEQ multiplex PCR. In the table there are hundreds of thousands of clones, 95% to 96% of which are singletons. The sample consisted of naive CD8+ T cells sorted from blood. These receptors all stem from a woman in her thirties in good health. Both conserved end residues are trimmed from each CDR3.

length,V,J,CDR3
15,TRBV28,TRBJ1-5,ASRLISVGSLNQPQH
13,TRBV14,TRBJ2-5,ASSQDFGPQETQY
13,TRBV27,TRBJ2-1,ASSITGGNYNEQF
12,TRBV7-9,TRBJ2-7,ASSPGTGSYEQY
13,TRBV29-1,TRBJ2-7,SVAGGTGSSYEQY
9,TRBV6-6,TRBJ2-1,ASSYSSEQF
10,TRBV29-1,TRBJ2-1,SVLGLVNEQF
12,TRBV6-6,TRBJ2-5,ASTPVWDQETQY
15,TRBV11-2,TRBJ2-1,ASSFLSRLGYHNEQF
12,TRBV9,TRBJ2-3,ASQNGQGSDTQY
13,TRBV4-1,TRBJ2-7,ASSPDPSGYYEQY
12,TRBV6-5,TRBJ1-1,ASSYGAGNTEAF
13,TRBV7-2,-,ASSAGASASYEQY
13,TRBV6-5,TRBJ1-1,ASSSSPAANTEAF
13,TRBV27,TRBJ1-1,ASSLSQGTNTEAF
13,TRBV27,TRBJ2-1,ASSLRPSPNNEQF
12,TRBV12-5,TRBJ2-3,ASARLAGTDTQY
12,TRBV5-6,TRBJ2-1,ASSFGTGNNEQF
14,TRBV7-8,TRBJ2-1,ASSVSPSGTYNEQF
14,TRBV4-1,TRBJ2-3,ASSQAVGGGLDTQY
15,TRBV11-2,TRBJ2-1,ASSLGKLAGGYNEQF
12,TRBV2,TRBJ1-3,ASRGDFSGNTIY
11,TRBV5-5,TRBJ1-2,ASSGTGVYGYT
11,TRBV6-5,TRBJ1-1,ASSLVRNTEAF
10,TRBV9,TRBJ2-1,ASSVGGDEQF